This T cell receptor (beta chain) was recovered during a study of CD8+ T cells in alopecia areata. V was shortened by 7 bases and J by 0 bases, with 7 bases between the two germline ends. The CDR3 has 14 amino acids. Germline V gene data show CDR1 as SNHLY and CDR2 as FYNNEI. RNA was extracted and reverse transcribed into cDNA as the sequencing template. The repertoire was sequenced with immunoSEQ multiplex PCR; TCRdb's copy has only in-frame clones and lacks some. In the table there are a few hundred thousand clones, roughly 56% of which are singletons. This TCR was recovered from a human donor in good health. The sequencing input was CD8+ T cells sorted from blood. The rearrangement joins TRBV2 to TRBJ2-6; D ambiguous. The CDR3 DNA reads as TGTGCCAGCACGCGGAGCTCTGGGGCCAACGTCCTGACTTTC. Translation: CASTRSSGANVLTF.